This is a list of T cell receptor beta chains from one sample in a study of blood T cell repertoires in COVID-19. Data came from immunoSEQ multiplex PCR; TCRdb stores just in-frame clones and leaves some out. The sample carries about 150,000 clones, 89% recorded once. The material sequenced was peripheral blood. Every receptor here comes from a man aged 55 to 70 with acute or convalescent COVID-19. Both conserved end residues are part of each CDR3. Each record gives: clone size, J gene, D gene, V gene, CDR3 protein, CDR3 DNA. The D gene is left open where the match is weak. The listing skips clone size in some rows; elsewhere it reads once, few, many or a size class.

clone size: .; J gene: TRBJ2-7; D gene: .; V gene: TRBV4-1; CDR3 protein: CASSQDREQYF; CDR3 DNA: TGCGCCAGCAGCCAAGACCGGGAGCAGTACTTC
clone size: few; J gene: TRBJ2-7; D gene: .; V gene: TRBV27; CDR3 protein: CASHLSGPTDEQYF; CDR3 DNA: TGTGCCAGTCATCTTAGCGGTCCGACCGACGAGCAGTACTTC
clone size: .; J gene: TRBJ2-7; D gene: .; V gene: TRBV7-2; CDR3 protein: CASSSRRAYEQYF; CDR3 DNA: TGTGCCAGCAGCTCTCGACGGGCCTACGAGCAGTACTTC
clone size: once; J gene: TRBJ1-6; D gene: .; V gene: TRBV19; CDR3 protein: CASKIRETDNDSPLHF; CDR3 DNA: TGTGCCAGCAAAATACGGGAGACTGATAATGACTCACCCCTCCACTTT
clone size: .; J gene: TRBJ2-7; D gene: .; V gene: TRBV24-1; CDR3 protein: CATQVEDSYEQYF; CDR3 DNA: TGTGCCACCCAGGTCGAAGACTCCTACGAGCAGTACTTC
clone size: .; J gene: TRBJ2-3; D gene: .; V gene: TRBV6-5; CDR3 protein: CASSYSTESTDTQYF; CDR3 DNA: TGTGCCAGCAGTTACTCGACAGAAAGCACAGATACGCAGTATTTT
clone size: once; J gene: TRBJ2-3; D gene: TRBD2; V gene: TRBV7-7; CDR3 protein: CASSLGGTSGVSDTQYF; CDR3 DNA: TGTGCCAGCAGCTTAGGAGGGACTAGCGGGGTCTCAGATACGCAGTATTTT
clone size: .; J gene: TRBJ2-1; D gene: TRBD1; V gene: TRBV19; CDR3 protein: CASSAPGQGHNEQFF; CDR3 DNA: TGTGCCAGTAGCGCCCCGGGACAGGGGCACAATGAGCAGTTCTTC
clone size: .; J gene: TRBJ1-5; D gene: TRBD1; V gene: TRBV2; CDR3 protein: CASSGQGLGQPQHF; CDR3 DNA: TGTGCCAGCAGTGGACAGGGGCTGGGGCAGCCCCAGCATTTT
clone size: .; J gene: TRBJ1-1; D gene: TRBD1; V gene: TRBV5-4; CDR3 protein: CASSLVTGGGTEAFF; CDR3 DNA: TGTGCCAGCAGCTTGGTAACAGGGGGAGGCACTGAAGCTTTCTTT
clone size: .; J gene: TRBJ2-3; D gene: .; V gene: TRBV19; CDR3 protein: CASPLLQDITDTQYF; CDR3 DNA: TGTGCCAGTCCGTTACTACAGGATATCACAGATACGCAGTATTTT
clone size: .; J gene: TRBJ1-5; D gene: .; V gene: TRBV5-8; CDR3 protein: CASSAARPRAEPQHF; CDR3 DNA: TGTGCCAGCAGCGCGGCGCGGCCGAGAGCGGAGCCCCAGCATTTT
clone size: .; J gene: TRBJ2-1; D gene: TRBD1; V gene: TRBV5-1; CDR3 protein: CASLSDRYNEQFF; CDR3 DNA: TGCGCCAGCTTGTCGGACAGGTACAATGAGCAGTTCTTC
clone size: .; J gene: TRBJ2-7; D gene: .; V gene: TRBV27; CDR3 protein: CASSLSRTQHYEQYF; CDR3 DNA: TGTGCCAGCAGTTTAAGCAGGACACAGCACTACGAGCAGTACTTC
clone size: .; J gene: TRBJ2-1; D gene: .; V gene: TRBV6-5; CDR3 protein: CASSLFSGDNEQFF; CDR3 DNA: TGTGCCAGCAGTCTATTCTCAGGGGACAATGAGCAGTTCTTC
clone size: .; J gene: TRBJ2-3; D gene: TRBD2; V gene: TRBV5-4; CDR3 protein: CASSQRAGGSTDTQYF; CDR3 DNA: TGTGCCAGCAGCCAACGAGCGGGGGGGAGCACAGATACGCAGTATTTT
clone size: .; J gene: TRBJ1-1; D gene: .; V gene: TRBV7-9; CDR3 protein: CASSDYQLPGYQAFF; CDR3 DNA: TGTGCCAGCAGCGATTACCAACTCCCGGGATACCAAGCTTTCTTT
clone size: .; J gene: TRBJ1-2; D gene: .; V gene: TRBV24-1; CDR3 protein: CATSDASFYGYTF; CDR3 DNA: TGTGCCACCAGTGATGCCAGTTTCTATGGCTACACCTTC
clone size: .; J gene: TRBJ2-7; D gene: .; V gene: TRBV5-1; CDR3 protein: CASGTGSSYEQYF; CDR3 DNA: TGCGCCAGCGGAACTGGGAGCTCCTACGAGCAGTACTTC
clone size: .; J gene: TRBJ1-1; D gene: .; V gene: TRBV2; CDR3 protein: CASSDQGPMNTEAFF; CDR3 DNA: TGTGCCAGCAGTGACCAGGGTCCCATGAACACTGAAGCTTTCTTT
clone size: .; J gene: TRBJ2-7; D gene: TRBD1; V gene: TRBV6-5; CDR3 protein: CASRKGQGRSYEQYF; CDR3 DNA: TGTGCCAGCAGAAAGGGACAGGGTAGGTCTTACGAGCAGTACTTC
clone size: .; J gene: TRBJ1-6; D gene: TRBD1; V gene: TRBV5-6; CDR3 protein: CASSLASNRGYSPLHF; CDR3 DNA: TGTGCCAGCAGCTTGGCCTCGAACAGGGGGTATTCACCCCTCCACTTT
clone size: .; J gene: TRBJ2-1; D gene: TRBD2; V gene: TRBV27; CDR3 protein: CASSPAGGRRNEQFF; CDR3 DNA: TGTGCCAGCAGTCCCGCGGGGGGGCGTCGAAATGAGCAGTTCTTC
clone size: .; J gene: TRBJ1-2; D gene: .; V gene: TRBV9; CDR3 protein: CASSVGTAAYEGYTF; CDR3 DNA: TGTGCCAGCAGCGTTGGGACTGCTGCCTATGAGGGCTACACCTTC
clone size: .; J gene: TRBJ2-7; D gene: TRBD1; V gene: TRBV4-1; CDR3 protein: CASSQDPGGIYEQYF; CDR3 DNA: TGCGCCAGCAGCCAAGATCCAGGGGGCATTTACGAGCAGTACTTC
clone size: .; J gene: TRBJ1-3; D gene: TRBD1; V gene: TRBV5-1; CDR3 protein: CASSLAGGQGRTGNTIYF; CDR3 DNA: TGCGCCAGCAGCTTGGCCGGAGGACAGGGTCGGACTGGAAACACCATATATTTT
clone size: .; J gene: TRBJ2-2; D gene: TRBD2; V gene: TRBV9; CDR3 protein: CASSASGTGRDANTGELFF; CDR3 DNA: TGTGCCAGCAGCGCGAGCGGGACCGGCAGGGACGCGAACACCGGGGAGCTGTTTTTT
clone size: once; J gene: TRBJ2-7; D gene: .; V gene: TRBV11-3; CDR3 protein: CASSPNNGYEQYF; CDR3 DNA: TGTGCCAGCAGCCCCAATAACGGTTACGAGCAGTACTTC
clone size: .; J gene: TRBJ2-7; D gene: .; V gene: TRBV27; CDR3 protein: CASSRRGGRYEQYF; CDR3 DNA: TGTGCCAGCAGTCGCCGCGGGGGCCGGTACGAGCAGTACTTC
clone size: .; J gene: TRBJ1-1; D gene: TRBD1; V gene: TRBV6-1; CDR3 protein: CASSDPGQGRVEAFF; CDR3 DNA: TGTGCCAGCAGTGATCCGGGACAGGGAAGAGTGGAAGCTTTCTTT
clone size: .; J gene: TRBJ1-6; D gene: .; V gene: TRBV25-1; CDR3 protein: CASRPRQKRVFSPLHF; CDR3 DNA: TGTGCCAGCAGGCCCCGACAGAAGCGGGTATTTTCACCCCTCCACTTT
clone size: .; J gene: TRBJ1-5; D gene: .; V gene: TRBV20-1; CDR3 protein: CSASSSRGSNQPQHF; CDR3 DNA: TGCAGTGCTAGTTCTTCCCGGGGGTCTAATCAGCCCCAGCATTTT
clone size: once; J gene: TRBJ2-7; D gene: .; V gene: TRBV5-8; CDR3 protein: CASSPRAVSSYEQYF; CDR3 DNA: TGTGCCAGCAGCCCCAGGGCCGTTAGCTCCTACGAGCAGTACTTC
clone size: .; J gene: TRBJ1-3; D gene: .; V gene: TRBV6-5; CDR3 protein: CASSYGSRAGNTIYF; CDR3 DNA: TGTGCCAGCAGTTACGGGAGTCGCGCCGGAAACACCATATATTTT
clone size: .; J gene: TRBJ2-1; D gene: .; V gene: TRBV5-8; CDR3 protein: CASSLPWGGGLNEQFF; CDR3 DNA: TGTGCCAGCAGCTTGCCCTGGGGCGGGGGCCTCAATGAGCAGTTCTTC
clone size: .; J gene: TRBJ1-1; D gene: .; V gene: TRBV9; CDR3 protein: CASSVETGDTEAFF; CDR3 DNA: TGTGCCAGCAGCGTAGAAACCGGGGACACTGAAGCTTTCTTT
clone size: .; J gene: TRBJ1-3; D gene: .; V gene: TRBV15; CDR3 protein: CATSRRRQTSGNTIYF; CDR3 DNA: TGTGCCACCAGCAGACGAAGACAGACCTCTGGAAACACCATATATTTT
clone size: .; J gene: TRBJ2-7; D gene: .; V gene: TRBV18; CDR3 protein: CASSPREEQYF; CDR3 DNA: TGTGCCAGCTCACCCCGGGAGGAGCAGTACTTC
clone size: .; J gene: TRBJ2-1; D gene: .; V gene: TRBV12-2; CDR3 protein: CASRQLGAEQFF; CDR3 DNA: TGTGCAAGTCGCCAACTGGGGGCTGAGCAGTTCTTC
clone size: .; J gene: TRBJ1-1; D gene: .; V gene: TRBV2; CDR3 protein: CASRAMNTEAFF; CDR3 DNA: TGTGCCAGCAGAGCTATGAACACTGAAGCTTTCTTT